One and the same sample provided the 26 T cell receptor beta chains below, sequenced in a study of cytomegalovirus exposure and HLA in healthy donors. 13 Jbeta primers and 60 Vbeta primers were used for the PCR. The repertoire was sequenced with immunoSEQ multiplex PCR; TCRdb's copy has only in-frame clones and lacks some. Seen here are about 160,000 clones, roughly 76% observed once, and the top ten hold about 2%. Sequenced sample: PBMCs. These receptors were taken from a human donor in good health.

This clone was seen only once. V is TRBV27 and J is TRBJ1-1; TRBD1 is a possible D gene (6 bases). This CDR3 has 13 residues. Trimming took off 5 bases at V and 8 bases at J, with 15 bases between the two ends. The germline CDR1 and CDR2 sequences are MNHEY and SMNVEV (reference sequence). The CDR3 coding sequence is TGTGCCAGCAGTCCCCGACCAACAGGGGAAGCTTTCTTT. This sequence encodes CASSPRPTGEAFF.

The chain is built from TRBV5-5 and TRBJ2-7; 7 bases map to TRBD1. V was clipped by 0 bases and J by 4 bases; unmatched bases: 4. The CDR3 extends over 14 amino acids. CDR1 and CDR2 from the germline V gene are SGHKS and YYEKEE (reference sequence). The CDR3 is CASSLEGAQYEQYF. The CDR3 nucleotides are TGTGCCAGCAGCTTGGAGGGGGCGCAGTACGAGCAGTACTTC. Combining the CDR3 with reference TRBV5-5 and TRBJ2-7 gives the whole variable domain DAGVTQSPTHLIKTRGQQVTLRCSPISGHKSVSWYQQVLGQGPQFIFQYYEKEERGRGNFPDRFSARQFPNYSSELNVNALLLGDSALYLCASSLEGAQYEQYFGPGTRLTVT.

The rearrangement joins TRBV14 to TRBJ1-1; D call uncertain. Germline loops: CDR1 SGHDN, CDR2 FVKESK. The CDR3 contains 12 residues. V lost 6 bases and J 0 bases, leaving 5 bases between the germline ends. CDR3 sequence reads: CASRGVNTEAFF. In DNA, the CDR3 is TGTGCCAGCAGGGGCGTGAACACTGAAGCTTTCTTT.

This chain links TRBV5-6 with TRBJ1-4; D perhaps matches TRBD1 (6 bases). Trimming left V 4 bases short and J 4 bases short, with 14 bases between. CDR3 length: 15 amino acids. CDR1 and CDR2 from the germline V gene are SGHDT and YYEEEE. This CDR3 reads CASSRFGTSNEKLFF. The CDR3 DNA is TGTGCCAGCAGCCGTTTCGGGACAAGTAATGAAAAACTGTTTTTT.

The CDR3 DNA sequence: TGTGCCAGCAGTTCCGTGGGGGCTAGGGAGAATGGCTACACCTTC. It is translated as CASSSVGARENGYTF. This rearrangement joins TRBV6-5 to TRBJ1-2, with a tentative D call TRBD1 (6 bases). CDR1 MNHEY and CDR2 SVGAGI come from the germline V gene. CDR3 length equals 15 residues. Trimming left V 4 bases short and J 6 bases short, with 18 bases between.

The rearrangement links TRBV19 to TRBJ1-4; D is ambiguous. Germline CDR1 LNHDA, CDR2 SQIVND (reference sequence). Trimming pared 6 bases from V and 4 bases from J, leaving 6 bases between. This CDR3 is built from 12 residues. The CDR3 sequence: CASRERNEKLFF. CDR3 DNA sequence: TGTGCCAGTAGGGAGCGTAATGAAAAACTGTTTTTT.

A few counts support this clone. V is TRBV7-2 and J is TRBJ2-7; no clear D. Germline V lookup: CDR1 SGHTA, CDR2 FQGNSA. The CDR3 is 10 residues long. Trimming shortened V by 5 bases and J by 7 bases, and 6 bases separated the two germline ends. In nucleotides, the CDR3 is TGTGCCAGCAGCGGTCGGGAGCAGTACTTC. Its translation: CASSGREQYF.

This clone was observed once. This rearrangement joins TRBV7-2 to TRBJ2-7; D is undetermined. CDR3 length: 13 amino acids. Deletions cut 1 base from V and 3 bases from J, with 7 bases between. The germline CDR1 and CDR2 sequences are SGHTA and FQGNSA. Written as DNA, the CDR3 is TGTGCCAGCAGCTTAGGGGCTTTCTACGAGCAGTACTTC. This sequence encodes CASSLGAFYEQYF.

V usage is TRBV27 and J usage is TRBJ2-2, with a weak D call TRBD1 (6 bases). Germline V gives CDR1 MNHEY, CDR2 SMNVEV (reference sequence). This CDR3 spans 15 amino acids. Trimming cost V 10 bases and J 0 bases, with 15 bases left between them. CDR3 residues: CATTPGDSNTGELFF. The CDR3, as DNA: TGTGCCACAACTCCAGGGGATTCGAACACCGGGGAGCTGTTTTTT.

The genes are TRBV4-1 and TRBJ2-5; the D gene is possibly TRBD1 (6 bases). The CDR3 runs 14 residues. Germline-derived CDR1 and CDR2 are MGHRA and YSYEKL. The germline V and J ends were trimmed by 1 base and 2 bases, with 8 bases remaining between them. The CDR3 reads CASSQADRQETQYF. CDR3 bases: TGCGCCAGCAGCCAAGCGGACAGACAAGAGACCCAGTACTTC.

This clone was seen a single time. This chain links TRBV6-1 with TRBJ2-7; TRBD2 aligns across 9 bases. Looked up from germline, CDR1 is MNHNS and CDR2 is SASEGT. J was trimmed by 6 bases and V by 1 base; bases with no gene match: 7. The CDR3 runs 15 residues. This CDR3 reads CASSEVRGTSSEQYF. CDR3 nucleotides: TGTGCCAGCAGTGAAGTCAGAGGGACTAGCAGCGAGCAGTACTTC.

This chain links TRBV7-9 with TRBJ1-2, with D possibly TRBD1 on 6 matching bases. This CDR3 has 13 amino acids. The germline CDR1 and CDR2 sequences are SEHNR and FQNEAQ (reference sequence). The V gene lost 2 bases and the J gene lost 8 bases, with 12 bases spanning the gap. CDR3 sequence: CASSLNREGGYTF. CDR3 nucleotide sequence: TGTGCCAGCAGCTTAAACAGGGAGGGGGGCTACACCTTC.

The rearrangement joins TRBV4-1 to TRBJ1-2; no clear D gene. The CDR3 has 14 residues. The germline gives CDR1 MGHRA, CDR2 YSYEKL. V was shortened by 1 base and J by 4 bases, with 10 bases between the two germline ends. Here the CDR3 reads CASSQVSGGYGYTF. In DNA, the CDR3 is TGCGCCAGCAGCCAAGTATCCGGAGGCTATGGCTACACCTTC.

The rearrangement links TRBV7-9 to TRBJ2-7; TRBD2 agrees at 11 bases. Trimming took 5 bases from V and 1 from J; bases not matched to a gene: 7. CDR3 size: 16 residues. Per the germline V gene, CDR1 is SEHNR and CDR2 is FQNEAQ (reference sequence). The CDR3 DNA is TGTGCCAGCAGCCCCGCACTAGCGGGGGATTCCTACGAGCAGTACTTC. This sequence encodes CASSPALAGDSYEQYF.

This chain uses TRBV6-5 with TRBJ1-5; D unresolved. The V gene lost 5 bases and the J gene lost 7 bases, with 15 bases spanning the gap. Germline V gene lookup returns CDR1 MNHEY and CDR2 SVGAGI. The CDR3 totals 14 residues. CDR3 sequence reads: CASSVAIEGQPQHF. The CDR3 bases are TGTGCCAGCAGTGTAGCGATCGAGGGCCAGCCCCAGCATTTT.

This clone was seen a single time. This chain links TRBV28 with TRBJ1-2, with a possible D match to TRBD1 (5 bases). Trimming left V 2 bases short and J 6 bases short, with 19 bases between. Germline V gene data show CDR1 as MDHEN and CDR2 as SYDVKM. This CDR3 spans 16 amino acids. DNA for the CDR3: TGTGCCAGCAGTTTAATGGTTATCCGGGGAGGGGATGGCTACACCTTC. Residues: CASSLMVIRGGDGYTF.

This CDR3 reads CASSLYRDPGYGYTF. In DNA form, the CDR3 reads TGTGCCAGCAGCCTATACAGGGACCCTGGCTATGGCTACACCTTC. The chain carries TRBV7-2 and TRBJ1-2; tentatively, D is TRBD1 (6 bases). Germline V gene lookup returns CDR1 SGHTA and CDR2 FQGNSA. Trimming took off 5 bases at V and 4 bases at J, with 17 bases between the two ends. This CDR3 has 15 residues.

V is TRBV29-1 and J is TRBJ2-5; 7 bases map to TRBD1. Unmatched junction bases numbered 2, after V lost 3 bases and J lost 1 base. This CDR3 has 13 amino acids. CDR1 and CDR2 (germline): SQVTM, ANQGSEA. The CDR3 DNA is TGCAGCGTTGAGGGACAGATCCAAGAGACCCAGTACTTC. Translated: CSVEGQIQETQYF.

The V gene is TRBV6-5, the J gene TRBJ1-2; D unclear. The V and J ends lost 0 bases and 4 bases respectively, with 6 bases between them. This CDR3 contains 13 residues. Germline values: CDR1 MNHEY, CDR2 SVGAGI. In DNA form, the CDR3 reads TGTGCCAGCAGTTACTCGACAAGCTATGGCTACACCTTC. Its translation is CASSYSTSYGYTF.

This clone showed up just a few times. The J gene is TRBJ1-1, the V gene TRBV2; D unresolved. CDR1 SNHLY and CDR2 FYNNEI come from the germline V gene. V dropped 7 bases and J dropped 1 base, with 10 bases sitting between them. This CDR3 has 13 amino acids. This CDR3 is CASMAQSNTEAFF. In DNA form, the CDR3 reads TGTGCCAGCATGGCACAATCGAACACTGAAGCTTTCTTT.

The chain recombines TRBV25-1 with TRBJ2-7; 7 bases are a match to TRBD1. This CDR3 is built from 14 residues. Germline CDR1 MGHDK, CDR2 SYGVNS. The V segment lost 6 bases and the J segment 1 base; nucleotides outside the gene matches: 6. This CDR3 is CASSYRTGSYEQYF. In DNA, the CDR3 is TGTGCCAGCAGCTATCGGACAGGTTCCTACGAGCAGTACTTC.

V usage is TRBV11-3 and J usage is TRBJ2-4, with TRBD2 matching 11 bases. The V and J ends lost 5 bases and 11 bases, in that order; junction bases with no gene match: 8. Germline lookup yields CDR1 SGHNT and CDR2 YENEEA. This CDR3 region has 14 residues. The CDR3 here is CASSVTSGVSLQYF. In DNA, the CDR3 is TGTGCCAGCAGCGTGACTAGCGGGGTCAGCCTTCAGTACTTC.

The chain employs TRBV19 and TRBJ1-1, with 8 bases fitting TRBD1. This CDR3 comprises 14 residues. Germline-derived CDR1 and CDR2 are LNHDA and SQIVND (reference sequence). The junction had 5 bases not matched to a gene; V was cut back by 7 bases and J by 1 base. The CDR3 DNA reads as TGTGCCAGTACCTCGGACAGGGCGAACACTGAAGCTTTCTTT. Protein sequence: CASTSDRANTEAFF.

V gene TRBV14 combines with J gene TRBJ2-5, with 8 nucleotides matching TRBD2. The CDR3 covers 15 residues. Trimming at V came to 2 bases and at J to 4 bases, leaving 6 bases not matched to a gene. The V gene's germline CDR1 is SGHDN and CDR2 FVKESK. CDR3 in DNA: TGTGCCAGCAGCCAACAAGCGGGAGCGGGAGAGACCCAGTACTTC. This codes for CASSQQAGAGETQYF.

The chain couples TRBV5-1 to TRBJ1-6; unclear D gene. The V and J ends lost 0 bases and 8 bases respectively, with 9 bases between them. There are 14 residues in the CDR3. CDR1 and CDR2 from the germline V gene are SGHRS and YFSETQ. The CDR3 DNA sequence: TGCGCCAGCAGCTTGGATCCTAATCATTCACCCCTCCACTTT. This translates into CASSLDPNHSPLHF.

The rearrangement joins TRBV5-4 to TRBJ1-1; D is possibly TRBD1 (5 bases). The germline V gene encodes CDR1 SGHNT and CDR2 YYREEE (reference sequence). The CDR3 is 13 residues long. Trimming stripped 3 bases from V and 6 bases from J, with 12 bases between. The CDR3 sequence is CASSSARRAEAFF. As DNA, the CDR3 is TGTGCCAGCAGCTCTGCCCGCAGGGCTGAAGCTTTCTTT.